This TCR beta chain was identified during a study of early T cells in non-severe SARS-CoV-2 infection. Study-level background: Sequencing of bulk RNA from unsorted whole blood was done, without chain pairing. Study-level findings and limits: VDJdb-based matching was biased toward anti-spike CD8 responses and missed private and CD4 specificities.

Researchers tagged individual cDNA molecules with unique molecular identifiers. TCRdb re-derived calls from the 5' RACE reads in MiXCR, one entry per CDR3 protein. The data show some 98,000 distinct CDR3 sequences, 11% seen once. V dropped 8 bases and J dropped 2; count of bases not matched to a gene: 3. The CDR3 consists of 13 residues. Germline lookup yields CDR1 SQVTM and CDR2 ANQGSEA. A note on this clonotype: No antigen is known for it.

The V call is TRBV29-1, the J call TRBJ2-1; 10 positions agree with TRBD1. This clonotype was sampled from an adult who was a healthcare worker with PCR-confirmed SARS-CoV-2 infection or an uninfected control (not recorded which). The material sequenced was whole blood. The CDR3 coding sequence is TGCAGCCCGGGACAGGGGCCCTACAATGAGCAGTTCTTC. It is translated as CSPGQGPYNEQFF.